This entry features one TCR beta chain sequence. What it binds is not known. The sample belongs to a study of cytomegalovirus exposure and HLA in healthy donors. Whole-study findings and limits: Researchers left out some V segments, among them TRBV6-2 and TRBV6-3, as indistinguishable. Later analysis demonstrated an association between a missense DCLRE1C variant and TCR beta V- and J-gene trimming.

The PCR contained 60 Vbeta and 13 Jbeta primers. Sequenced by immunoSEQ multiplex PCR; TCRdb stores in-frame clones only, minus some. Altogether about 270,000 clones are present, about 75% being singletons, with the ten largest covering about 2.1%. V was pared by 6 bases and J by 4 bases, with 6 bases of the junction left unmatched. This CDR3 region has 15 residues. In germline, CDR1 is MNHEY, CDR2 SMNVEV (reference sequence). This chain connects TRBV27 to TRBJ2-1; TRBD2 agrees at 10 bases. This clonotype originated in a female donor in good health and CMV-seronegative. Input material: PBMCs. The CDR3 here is CASRILAGKYNEQFF. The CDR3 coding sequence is TGTGCCAGCAGGATACTAGCGGGGAAGTACAATGAGCAGTTCTTC.